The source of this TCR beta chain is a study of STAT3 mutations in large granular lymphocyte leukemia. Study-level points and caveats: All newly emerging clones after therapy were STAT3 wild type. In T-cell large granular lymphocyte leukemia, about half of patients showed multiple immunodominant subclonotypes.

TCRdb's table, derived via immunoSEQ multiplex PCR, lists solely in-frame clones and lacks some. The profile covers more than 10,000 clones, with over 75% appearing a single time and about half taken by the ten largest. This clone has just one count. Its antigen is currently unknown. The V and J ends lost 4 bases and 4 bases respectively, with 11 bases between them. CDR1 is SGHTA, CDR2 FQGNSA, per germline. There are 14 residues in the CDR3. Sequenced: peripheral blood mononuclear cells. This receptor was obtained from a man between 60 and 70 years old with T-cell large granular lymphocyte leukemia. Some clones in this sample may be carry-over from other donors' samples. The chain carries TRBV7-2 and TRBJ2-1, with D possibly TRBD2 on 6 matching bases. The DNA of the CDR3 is TGTGCCAGCAGCTCGGGAGTACGGTACAATGAGCAGTTCTTC. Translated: CASSSGVRYNEQFF. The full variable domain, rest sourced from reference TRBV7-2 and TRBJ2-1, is GAGVSQSPSNKVTEKGKDVELRCDPISGHTALYWYRQSLGQGLEFLIYFQGNSAPDKSGLPSDRFSAERTGGSVSTLTIQRTQQEDSAVYLCASSSGVRYNEQFFGPGTRLTVL.